These 30 T cell receptor beta chains originate from one sample sequenced in a study of T cells in Graves' hyperthyroidism and ophthalmopathy. Amplification of TCR beta CDR3 regions used RNA as the template. HTBI primers were used for first-round RT-PCR of the TCR CDR3. One entry per CDR3 protein results from TCRdb running MiXCR on the multiplex PCR reads. The profile shows fewer than 750,000 distinct CDR3 sequences, 46% of them singletons. The sequenced sample was peripheral blood or thyroid tissue (not recorded which). The receptors were gathered from a woman between 18 and 29 years old with Graves' hyperthyroidism.

Ten or more counts support this clonotype. The chain is built from TRBV12-3 or TRBV12-4 and TRBJ2-7, with a weak D call TRBD1 (5 bases). Trimming shortened V by 6 bases and J by 6 bases, and 15 bases separated the two germline ends. CDR3 length equals 13 residues. The CDR3 nucleotides read TGTGCCAGCAGGGGGCGTGCCCTCGGCGAGCAGTACTTC. This encodes CASRGRALGEQYF.

This clonotype was picked up many times. CDR3 loop: CASNEIGLSNQPQHF. As DNA, the CDR3 is TGTGCCAGTAACGAGATAGGGCTAAGCAATCAGCCCCAGCATTTT. The rearrangement joins TRBV19 to TRBJ1-5; D gene uncertain. Germline V gene data show CDR1 as LNHDA and CDR2 as SQIVND (reference sequence). V lost 7 bases, J lost 1 base, and 14 bases lay in between. CDR3 length: 15 amino acids.

This clonotype was observed at least ten times. V gene TRBV5-5 combines with J gene TRBJ1-2; no clear D. Trimming removed 1 base from V and 1 base from J, with 5 bases in between. The CDR3 length is 13 residues. Germline assignment: CDR1 SGHKS and CDR2 YYEKEE (reference sequence). The CDR3 DNA reads TGTGCCAGCAGCTTGACGAATAACTATGGCTACACCTTC. As protein: CASSLTNNYGYTF.

The chain carries TRBV2 and TRBJ1-5; D unclear. The length of the CDR3 is 14 residues. The germline V gene has CDR1 SNHLY and CDR2 FYNNEI. The V and J ends lost 6 bases and 0 bases respectively, with 9 bases between them. For the CDR3, the DNA is TGTGCCAGCAGGGACGGAGTTAGCAATCAGCCCCAGCATTTT. This sequence encodes CASRDGVSNQPQHF.

The chain is built from TRBV20-1 and TRBJ1-4; D may be TRBD1 (5 bases). The CDR3 spans 13 residues. The germline V and J ends were trimmed by 6 bases and 8 bases, with 16 bases remaining between them. Looked up from germline, CDR1 is DFQATT and CDR2 is SNEGSKA (reference sequence). The CDR3 bases are TGCAGTGCCGTAGTTGGGGCAGGGGAAAAACTGTTTTTT. It codes for CSAVVGAGEKLFF.

V usage is TRBV7-7 and J usage is TRBJ2-5; the D gene is possibly TRBD1 (5 bases). V lost 1 base and J lost 6, with 9 bases in between. The CDR3 has 13 residues. Germline CDR1 and CDR2: SSHAT and FNYEAQ (reference sequence). CDR3 sequence reads: CASSLGGAKTQYF. CDR3 sequence (DNA): TGTGCCAGCAGCTTAGGGGGCGCGAAGACCCAGTACTTC.

This clonotype was detected many times. The genes are TRBV12-3 or TRBV12-4 and TRBJ1-6; no clear D. CDR3 length equals 13 residues. Trimming cost V 6 bases and J 4 bases, with 7 bases left between them. CDR3 amino acids: CASSVEYNSPLHF. The CDR3 coding sequence is TGTGCCAGCAGCGTCGAGTATAATTCACCCCTCCACTTT.

This clonotype was seen many times. CDR3 protein: CASSLGGQNYGYTF. The CDR3 DNA reads as TGTGCCAGCAGCTTAGGGGGACAGAACTATGGCTACACCTTC. The chain is built from TRBV7-9 and TRBJ1-2, with TRBD1 matching 7 bases. The ends lost 1 base at V and 2 bases at J; junction bases unmatched: 1. This CDR3 has 14 residues. Germline V lookup: CDR1 SEHNR, CDR2 FQNEAQ (reference sequence).

The J gene is TRBJ2-6, the V gene TRBV29-1; the D gene is possibly TRBD1 (5 bases). Germline-derived CDR1 and CDR2 are SQVTM and ANQGSEA. V was trimmed by 8 bases and J by 0 bases, leaving 8 bases between them. This CDR3 region has 13 residues. The CDR3 region is CSSDSSGANVLTF. The CDR3 DNA is TGCAGCAGTGACAGCTCTGGGGCCAACGTCCTGACTTTC.

The gene calls are TRBV6-1 and TRBJ2-7; D gene unclear. Trimming pared 8 bases from V and 0 bases from J, leaving 11 bases between. The germline V gene encodes CDR1 MNHNS and CDR2 SASEGT. The CDR3 covers 13 residues. CDR3 DNA: TGTGCCAGCTTGCTGACACACTCCTACGAGCAGTACTTC. It translates to CASLLTHSYEQYF.

The V gene is TRBV29-1, the J gene TRBJ2-7; 8 nucleotides agree with TRBD1. The CDR3 contains 15 residues. With 7 bases clipped from V and 6 bases from J, the junction kept 17 bases outside the gene matches. In germline, CDR1 is SQVTM, CDR2 ANQGSEA. CDR3 sequence: CSASSPRTGRAEQYF. CDR3 bases: TGCAGCGCCAGCAGCCCCCGGACAGGGCGAGCCGAGCAGTACTTC.

In its sample, this clonotype was seen many times. The chain employs TRBV20-1 and TRBJ1-4; TRBD1 is a possible D gene (6 bases). CDR3 size: 13 residues. V dropped 4 bases and J dropped 5 bases, with 11 bases sitting between them. Germline CDR1 and CDR2: DFQATT and SNEGSKA (reference sequence). The CDR3 DNA sequence: TGCAGTGCTATTGGACAGATCAATGAAAAACTGTTTTTT. This sequence encodes CSAIGQINEKLFF.

This chain connects TRBV9 to TRBJ2-7; tentative D call: TRBD1 (5 bases). Germline V lookup: CDR1 SGDLS, CDR2 YYNGEE. V was trimmed by 5 bases and J by 5 bases, leaving 17 bases between them. The CDR3 extends over 14 amino acids. The chain's CDR3 is CASSAGPQEDEQYF. The CDR3 coding sequence is TGTGCCAGCAGTGCCGGACCACAGGAAGACGAGCAGTACTTC.

This clonotype was seen many times. The rearrangement joins TRBV7-3 to TRBJ2-5; 7 nucleotides align to TRBD1. The V and J ends lost 2 bases and 1 base, in that order; junction bases with no gene match: 7. The germline gives CDR1 SGHTA, CDR2 FQGTGA. The length of the CDR3 is 16 residues. The CDR3, as DNA: TGTGCCAGCAGCTTAGTCGGGGCAGGGGGCCAAGAGACCCAGTACTTC. It specifies CASSLVGAGGQETQYF.

This chain uses TRBV7-6 with TRBJ2-3; D gene uncertain. The germline CDR1 and CDR2 sequences are SGHVS and FNYEAQ. The CDR3 is 14 residues long. Trimming stripped 3 bases from V and 6 bases from J, with 13 bases between. CDR3 sequence reads: CASSLGNIPDTQYF. The CDR3 DNA reads TGTGCCAGCAGCTTGGGGAACATCCCCGATACGCAGTATTTT.

This chain connects TRBV18 to TRBJ2-2; D could derive from TRBD1 or TRBD2 (5 bases each). The V end lost 0 bases, the J end lost 5 bases, and 10 bases lay between the germline ends. The germline V gene encodes CDR1 KGHSH and CDR2 LQKENI. The CDR3 extends over 15 amino acids. The CDR3: CASSPPFEGTGELFF. Here the CDR3 DNA reads TGTGCCAGCTCACCACCGTTTGAGGGGACCGGGGAGCTGTTTTTT.

This clonotype was counted only a few times. V is TRBV2 and J is TRBJ2-1, with TRBD2 matching over 10 bases. This CDR3 contains 14 residues. V trimming: 5 bases; J trimming: 7 bases; junction bases outside the gene matches: 5. Germline V gives CDR1 SNHLY, CDR2 FYNNEI. DNA of the CDR3: TGTGCCAGCAGTCCTTCTAGCGGGAGTAATGAGCAGTTCTTC. As protein: CASSPSSGSNEQFF.

This clonotype has more than one count but fewer than ten. The chain uses TRBV6-5 and TRBJ2-7; 7 positions match TRBD1. Germline V gene lookup returns CDR1 MNHEY and CDR2 SVGAGI. Trimming took 8 bases from V and 3 from J; bases not matched to a gene: 10. The CDR3 sequence is 14 residues long. DNA of the CDR3: TGTGCCAGCGGAACAGGGGCAGGGTTCTACGAGCAGTACTTC. This codes for CASGTGAGFYEQYF.

This clonotype appeared a few times. CDR3: CASSFFASSGGTQYF. CDR3 in DNA: TGTGCCAGCAGTTTTTTCGCAAGTAGTGGTGGGACCCAGTACTTC. The chain uses TRBV12-3 or TRBV12-4 and TRBJ2-5; D not certain. V was trimmed by 3 bases and J by 7 bases, leaving 18 bases between them. This CDR3 is built from 15 residues.

This clonotype has a count of ten or more. This rearrangement joins TRBV9 to TRBJ2-7; D is possibly TRBD1 (6 bases). The CDR3 consists of 13 residues. Germline values: CDR1 SGDLS, CDR2 YYNGEE. V lost 4 bases, J lost 6 bases, and 14 bases lay in between. The CDR3 bases are TGTGCCAGCAGCCCCGAACAGGGCCCCGAGCAGTACTTC. This encodes CASSPEQGPEQYF.

The sample holds a few counts of this clonotype. This sequence joins TRBV4-2 and TRBJ1-5, with 9 bases fitting TRBD1. There are 16 residues in the CDR3. Germline V CDR1 and CDR2: LGHNA, YNFKEQ. Trimming removed 0 bases from V and 1 base from J; junction bases left unmatched: 1. The CDR3 reads CASSQETGGSNQPQHF. CDR3 DNA: TGTGCCAGCAGCCAAGAGACAGGGGGAAGCAATCAGCCCCAGCATTTT.

This clonotype was seen repeatedly, ten times or more. The chain has TRBV6-5 and TRBJ1-5; 9 nucleotides line up with TRBD1. This CDR3 region has 15 residues. CDR1 MNHEY and CDR2 SVGAGI come from the germline V gene. Losses at the gene ends were 6 bases for V and 4 bases for J; bases not matched to a gene: 7. CDR3 in amino acids: CASSSGQGSNQPQHF. CDR3 DNA: TGTGCCAGCAGCTCGGGACAGGGAAGTAATCAGCCCCAGCATTTT.

The chain uses TRBV29-1 and TRBJ1-5, with D unclear. CDR3 length: 11 amino acids. Germline V gene lookup returns CDR1 SQVTM and CDR2 ANQGSEA. Deletions cut 8 bases from V and 2 bases from J, with 7 bases between. DNA of the CDR3: TGCAGCTTAGAACGCAATCAGCCCCAGCATTTT. It codes for CSLERNQPQHF.

This clonotype was recorded many times. This chain connects TRBV27 to TRBJ2-7; TRBD2 aligns across 8 bases. Germline assignment: CDR1 MNHEY and CDR2 SMNVEV (reference sequence). Trimming removed 6 bases from V and 4 bases from J; junction bases left unmatched: 5. CDR3 length: 13 amino acids. CDR3 sequence reads: CASRTAGVYEQYF. CDR3 nucleotide sequence: TGTGCCAGCAGGACAGCGGGAGTGTACGAGCAGTACTTC.

This clonotype was counted once. The chain has TRBV20-1 and TRBJ1-2; a possible D gene is TRBD1 (5 bases). Per germline, CDR1 DFQATT and CDR2 SNEGSKA (reference sequence). V was pared by 1 base and J by 4 bases, with 19 bases between. The CDR3 contains 16 residues. CDR3 residues: CSARVGGAGRGYGYTF. The DNA for the CDR3 is TGCAGTGCTAGAGTTGGAGGAGCAGGGCGTGGCTATGGCTACACCTTC.

This clonotype has only a few counts. This sequence joins TRBV20-1 and TRBJ2-7; tentatively, D is TRBD2 (6 bases). From germline, CDR1 is DFQATT and CDR2 SNEGSKA (reference sequence). The V end was cut by 1 base, the J end by 0 bases, with 13 bases between. The CDR3 covers 15 residues. The chain's CDR3 is CSARAGLVASYEQYF. In nucleotides, the CDR3 is TGCAGTGCTAGAGCGGGACTTGTAGCCTCCTACGAGCAGTACTTC.

Regarding this clonotype: Since no conserved phenylalanine or tryptophan closes the CDR3, a read error is the likely cause. The chain couples TRBV29-1 to TRBJ2-7; 7 nucleotides match TRBD2. V was pared by 5 bases and J by 0 bases, with 10 bases of the junction left unmatched. The CDR3 spans 15 residues. From germline, CDR1 is SQVTM and CDR2 ANQGSEA. CDR3 residues: CSVLHPGRNSYEQYL. CDR3 DNA sequence: TGCAGCGTTCTCCACCCCGGGAGGAACTCCTACGAGCAGTACCTC.

This chain links TRBV7-3 with TRBJ2-2; D may correspond to TRBD1 or TRBD2 (5 bases each). The CDR3 consists of 14 residues. Looked up from germline, CDR1 is SGHTA and CDR2 is FQGTGA. Trimming stripped 4 bases from V and 3 bases from J, with 9 bases between. Written as DNA, the CDR3 is TGTGCCAGCAGCTCCCAGGGAGACACCGGGGAGCTGTTTTTT. Translation gives CASSSQGDTGELFF.

V is TRBV7-9 and J is TRBJ1-3, with 9 bases that match TRBD1. Germline CDR1 and CDR2: SEHNR and FQNEAQ (reference sequence). This CDR3 comprises 17 residues. Trimming cost V 8 bases and J 0 bases; bases outside gene matches: 11. CDR3 amino acids: CASATPRDRASGNTIYF. CDR3 bases: TGTGCCAGCGCCACCCCGAGGGACAGGGCCTCTGGAAACACCATATATTTT.

Many counts were recorded for this clonotype. This chain connects TRBV7-9 to TRBJ2-2, with 12 bases aligning to TRBD1. Trimming took 3 bases from V and 6 from J; bases not matched to a gene: 8. This CDR3 region has 17 residues. CDR1 is SEHNR and CDR2 is FQNEAQ in the germline V gene (reference sequence). DNA of the CDR3: TGTGCCAGCAGCTTCAACCCGGGACAGGGGGCATCCGGGGAGCTGTTTTTT. Protein sequence: CASSFNPGQGASGELFF. Complete variable domain (other parts from reference TRBV7-9 and TRBJ2-2): DTGVSQNPRHKITKRGQNVTFRCDPISEHNRLYWYRQTLGQGPEFLTYFQNEAQLEKSRLLSDRFSAERPKGSFSTLEIQRTEQGDSAMYLCASSFNPGQGASGELFFGEGSRLTVL.